The 15 T cell receptor beta chains given below trace back to one sample, sequenced in a study of monozygotic twins with inflammatory bowel disease. From the 5' RACE reads, TCRdb lists one entry per CDR3 protein and no DNA. Recorded for this sample: 170,000 or so distinct CDR3 sequences. The specimen was blood. The source is a human donor with ulcerative colitis or Crohn's disease, or a healthy co-twin of an affected twin (not recorded which).

The chain employs TRBV10-3 and TRBJ2-5; lacking DNA, the TRBD2 call made by TCRdb goes unchecked. Germline loops: CDR1 ENHRY, CDR2 SYGVKD. The CDR3 has 18 residues. Here the CDR3 reads CAISVAGLAGDEDETQYF.

CDR3 residues: CASSYEGAKTGDEQFF. The J gene is TRBJ2-1, the V gene TRBV7-3; TCRdb lists TRBD1, though no DNA is available to test this call. The CDR3 is made up of 16 amino acids. Germline assignment: CDR1 SGHTA and CDR2 FQGTGA.

The V gene is TRBV5-1, the J gene TRBJ2-2; the TRBD1 assignment by TCRdb is unverifiable without DNA. The CDR3 sequence is 16 residues long. Germline V gene data show CDR1 as SGHRS and CDR2 as YFSETQ. The CDR3 sequence: CASSLLGGPNTGELFF.

V and J are TRBV5-1 and TRBJ2-2. This CDR3 contains 14 residues. Germline V gene data show CDR1 as SGHRS and CDR2 as YFSETQ. The CDR3 protein is CASSSGPNTGELFF.

This sequence joins TRBV20-1 and TRBJ2-7; TCRdb calls TRBD2, which cannot be checked without DNA. The CDR3 has 12 amino acids. Germline V CDR1 and CDR2: DFQATT, SNEGSKA (reference sequence). The CDR3 reads CSAATGGYEQYF.

The chain joins TRBV5-1 to TRBJ2-3; TCRdb indicates TRBD2, and absent DNA this call remains unverified. The CDR3 runs to 17 residues. The germline V gene has CDR1 SGHRS and CDR2 YFSETQ. CDR3: CASSPTLSGASTDTQYF.

V and J are TRBV27 and TRBJ2-7; TCRdb names TRBD1, which stays unverified in the absence of DNA. Germline V gene lookup returns CDR1 MNHEY and CDR2 SMNVEV (reference sequence). This CDR3 has 11 amino acids. CDR3 region: CASSPGTEQYF.

The chain is built from TRBV5-1 and TRBJ2-7; TCRdb indicates TRBD1, and absent DNA this call remains unverified. The CDR3 is 13 amino acids. The germline V gene encodes CDR1 SGHRS and CDR2 YFSETQ. The CDR3 loop is CASGRDGAYEQYF.

V and J are TRBV18 and TRBJ2-5; the TRBD1 assignment by TCRdb is unverifiable without DNA. The CDR3 contains 17 residues. Germline lookup yields CDR1 KGHSH and CDR2 LQKENI. CDR3 protein: CASSPITPGHHQETQYF. The full variable domain, with the rest looked up from reference TRBV18 and TRBJ2-5, is NAGVMQNPRHLVRRRGQEARLRCSPMKGHSHVYWYRQLPEEGLKFMVYLQKENIIDESGMPKERFSAEFPKEGPSILRIQQVVRGDSAAYFCASSPITPGHHQETQYFGPGTRLLVL.

The rearrangement links TRBV4-3 to TRBJ1-2. The CDR3 is 15 residues long. In germline, CDR1 is LGHNA, CDR2 YSLEER. The CDR3 sequence is CASSQDIAGPYGYTF.

This sequence joins TRBV30 and TRBJ1-1. Germline V gives CDR1 GTSNPN, CDR2 SVGIG (reference sequence). This CDR3 spans 11 amino acids. CDR3 in amino acids: CAWQDWTEAFF.

The rearrangement uses TRBV20-1 and TRBJ1-1; the TCRdb D gene call, TRBD1, has no DNA to confirm it. The CDR3 has 15 residues. CDR1 is DFQATT, CDR2 SNEGSKA, per germline (reference sequence). The CDR3: CSARDLGGDNTEAFF.

This rearrangement joins TRBV21-1 to TRBJ2-1; there is no DNA to check the TCRdb D call of TRBD2. TRBV21-1 has pseudogene status. This CDR3 spans 13 amino acids. The CDR3 is CAKHGGGLNEQFF.

This chain links TRBV20-1 with TRBJ1-6; TCRdb picks TRBD1, but there is no DNA to check that call. The CDR3 is 13 residues long. The germline V gene encodes CDR1 DFQATT and CDR2 SNEGSKA (reference sequence). CDR3: CSASDRGRSPLHF.

The chain joins TRBV11-2 to TRBJ2-1; TCRdb indicates TRBD1, and absent DNA this call remains unverified. Germline V lookup: CDR1 SGHAT, CDR2 FQNNGV. The CDR3 totals 17 residues. The CDR3 here is CASSSRDRVSGYNEQFF.